The 15 T cell receptor beta chains presented below share a single source sample, sequenced in a study of blood T cells in healthy people across ages (dated by TCRdb to the mid-2010s). The library was made by 5' RACE. Sequenced on an Illumina HiSeq 2500. A second roughly 7 to 12 cycle PCR used a sample-barcoded 5' primer and a J-beta primer mix. TCRdb reprocessing: public reads trimmed at Q25 with fastp, clones called with MiXCR, in-frame beta chains kept. Rows matching on CDR3 protein sequence are summarized as one entry with the most common DNA and genes. The sample includes 1 million to 1.2 million distinct CDR3 sequences, with 35% to 40% observed a single time. Clones ranked in the top ten supply approximately 14% of the sample. Specimen: blood. The receptors here all came from a man aged 18-30 years in good health.

This clonotype was found a few times. This rearrangement joins TRBV6-2 or TRBV6-3 to TRBJ2-7; D remains unclear. V was pared by 5 bases and J by 5 bases, with 16 bases between. The CDR3 contains 14 residues. Germline CDR1 MNHEY, CDR2 SVGEGT. The CDR3: CASSQGRIAHEQYF. DNA for the CDR3: TGTGCCAGCAGTCAAGGACGGATAGCCCACGAGCAGTACTTC.

The chain has TRBV20-1 and TRBJ1-5; D unresolved. Germline CDR1 is DFQATT and CDR2 is SNEGSKA (reference sequence). V was shortened by 3 bases and J by 3 bases, with 9 bases between the two germline ends. The CDR3 runs to 13 residues. The CDR3 nucleotides read TGCAGTGCTAGGCCGGGATACAATCAGCCCCAGCATTTT. Its protein product is CSARPGYNQPQHF.

Comments on this clonotype: One junction end disagrees with the germline gene, perhaps due to a read error. The chain joins TRBV12-3 or TRBV12-4 to TRBJ1-2; tentative D call: TRBD1 (6 bases). This CDR3 has 12 residues. CDR3 coding DNA: TGTCCCAGCAGTTTGAGGACAGCGGGCTACACCTTC. Amino acid sequence: CPSSLRTAGYTF.

V gene TRBV4-3 combines with J gene TRBJ1-2; D is undetermined. Between the trimmed V and J ends, which lost 0 bases and 8 bases, there was a span of 16 bases. From germline, CDR1 is LGHNA and CDR2 YSLEER. This CDR3 is 15 amino acids long. CDR3 in amino acids: CASSQDSEALEGYTF. CDR3 bases: TGCGCCAGCAGCCAAGATTCGGAGGCCTTAGAAGGCTACACCTTC.

This clonotype has a handful of counts. The chain uses TRBV29-1 and TRBJ2-1; 8 bases match TRBD1. Germline CDR1 is SQVTM and CDR2 is ANQGSEA. The V and J ends lost 5 bases and 3 bases, in that order; junction bases with no gene match: 9. The CDR3 consists of 15 residues. CDR3: CSVPLTGVSYNEQFF. The CDR3 coding sequence is TGCAGCGTTCCACTGACAGGGGTGAGCTACAATGAGCAGTTCTTC.

The rearrangement uses TRBV10-3 and TRBJ1-2; D unclear. The CDR3 has 16 residues. V was cut by 0 bases and J by 4 bases, with 15 bases left in between. The germline V gene has CDR1 ENHRY and CDR2 SYGVKD. The CDR3 loop is CAISESVGSLSYGYTF. CDR3 sequence (DNA): TGTGCCATCAGTGAGTCGGTGGGCAGTCTAAGCTATGGCTACACCTTC.

The chain combines TRBV7-8 with TRBJ1-2, with D tentatively TRBD1 (5 bases). The V and J ends lost 5 bases and 4 bases respectively, with 14 bases between them. Germline values: CDR1 SGHVS, CDR2 FQNEAQ. This CDR3 is built from 14 residues. CDR3 sequence reads: CASSTGRRVYGYTF. In DNA, the CDR3 is TGTGCCAGCAGCACAGGACGCAGGGTCTATGGCTACACCTTC. Filled out from reference TRBV7-8 and TRBJ1-2, the complete variable domain reads GAGVSQSPRYKVAKRGQDVALRCDPISGHVSLFWYQQALGQGPEFLTYFQNEAQLDKSGLPSDRFFAERPEGSVSTLKIQRTQQEDSAVYLCASSTGRRVYGYTFGSGTRLTVV.

A few counts support this clonotype. V is TRBV4-3 and J is TRBJ2-3; 8 positions match TRBD2. V gave up 1 base and J gave up 4 bases; unmatched junction bases: 10. From germline, CDR1 is LGHNA and CDR2 YSLEER. This CDR3 spans 17 amino acids. The CDR3 region is CASSQVGLAGDSDTQYF. The CDR3 DNA reads as TGCGCCAGCAGCCAAGTAGGGCTAGCGGGCGACTCAGATACGCAGTATTTT.

The chain links TRBV7-6 to TRBJ1-5; weak D call: TRBD1 (5 bases). Germline CDR1 is SGHVS and CDR2 is FNYEAQ. The CDR3 loop spans 15 amino acids. V was clipped by 1 base and J by 3 bases, with 10 bases between them. The CDR3 loop is CASSLEAGFNQPQHF. CDR3 DNA: TGTGCCAGCAGCTTAGAAGCAGGGTTCAATCAGCCCCAGCATTTT.

The chain employs TRBV14 and TRBJ2-2; D is ambiguous. Germline lookup yields CDR1 SGHDN and CDR2 FVKESK. The CDR3 length is 15 residues. The V end lost 2 bases, the J end lost 2 bases, and 9 bases lay between the germline ends. DNA for the CDR3: TGTGCCAGCAGCCAACTAAGCACAAACACCGGGGAGCTGTTTTTT. As protein: CASSQLSTNTGELFF.

The chain employs TRBV12-3 or TRBV12-4 and TRBJ2-1, with 7 bases lining up with TRBD2. The CDR3 covers 15 residues. Trimming cost V 6 bases and J 0 bases; bases outside gene matches: 5. CDR3 region: CASSFLAASYNEQFF. The DNA of the CDR3 is TGTGCCAGCAGCTTCCTAGCGGCCTCCTACAATGAGCAGTTCTTC.

On this clonotype: This clone may be a read error of a much larger clone one base away. This chain joins TRBV6-6 and TRBJ1-2, with a tentative D call TRBD1 (5 bases). Germline assignment: CDR1 MNHNY and CDR2 SVGAGI (reference sequence). This CDR3 has 13 residues. V lost 2 bases and J lost 4, with 8 bases in between. CDR3 nucleotides: TGTGCCAGCAGTTACGGGGGAGTCTATGGCTACACCTTC. It yields the protein CASSYGGVYGYTF.

CDR3 nucleotides: TGTGCCAGCATCGGAACCAATGAAAAACTGTTTTTT. This codes for CASIGTNEKLFF. This sequence joins TRBV6-1 and TRBJ1-4; D is unresolved. This CDR3 has 12 residues. V lost 7 bases and J 5 bases, leaving 8 bases between the germline ends. Germline loops: CDR1 MNHNS, CDR2 SASEGT.

The rearrangement uses TRBV7-9 and TRBJ2-1; D unresolved. This CDR3 contains 13 residues. Trimming took 4 bases from V and 8 from J, leaving 12 bases between them. Germline V gives CDR1 SEHNR, CDR2 FQNEAQ (reference sequence). The CDR3 loop reads CASSSLSTDEQFF. In DNA form, the CDR3 reads TGTGCCAGCAGCTCCCTTTCTACAGATGAGCAGTTCTTC.

The chain recombines TRBV12-3 or TRBV12-4 with TRBJ2-2; D is unclear. The CDR3 has 15 residues. Between the trimmed V and J ends, which lost 6 bases and 6 bases, there was a span of 17 bases. In DNA, the CDR3 is TGTGCCAGCAGCCTGGGGTTACCTTCCCCCGGGGAGCTGTTTTTT. This translates into CASSLGLPSPGELFF.